Shown below are 10 T cell receptor beta chains from a single sample sequenced in a study of identical twins' blood T cells. Via MiXCR, TCRdb re-called the 5' RACE reads, giving one row per CDR3 protein. The repertoire holds 350,000 to 400,000 distinct CDR3 sequences, with roughly 27% as singletons. The source material was PBMCs. These receptors were obtained from a woman aged 18-49 years in good health.

This clonotype occurred a few times. The junction departs from germline at one end; a sequencing error may be responsible. The rearrangement uses TRBV29-1 and TRBJ2-1, with 9 positions matching TRBD1. Looked up from germline, CDR1 is SQVTM and CDR2 is ANQGSEA. The CDR3 loop spans 15 amino acids. CDR3 loop: CGVQTGGDRDNEQFF. The CDR3 nucleotides are TGCGGCGTCCAAACAGGGGGCGATAGAGACAATGAGCAGTTCTTC.

This clonotype was seen a handful of times. The chain joins TRBV12-3 or TRBV12-4 to TRBJ2-7; D is uncertain. This CDR3 is built from 15 residues. V dropped 6 bases and J dropped 0 bases, with 15 bases sitting between them. CDR3 in amino acids: CASSLTVTSSYEQYF. CDR3 bases: TGTGCCAGCAGCCTAACGGTCACCAGCTCCTACGAGCAGTACTTC.

This chain uses TRBV5-1 with TRBJ1-1; tentatively, D is TRBD1 (6 bases). The CDR3 has 13 amino acids. Germline values: CDR1 SGHRS, CDR2 YFSETQ. The V end was cut by 4 bases, the J end by 1 base, with 8 bases between. DNA for the CDR3: TGCGCCAGCAGCATGACAGGGAACACTGAAGCTTTCTTT. Amino acids: CASSMTGNTEAFF.

The V and J genes are TRBV20-1 and TRBJ1-2; D gene ambiguous. The germline CDR1 and CDR2 sequences are DFQATT and SNEGSKA (reference sequence). Trimming shortened V by 2 bases and J by 7 bases, and 11 bases separated the two germline ends. The CDR3 has 12 residues. CDR3 in amino acids: CSARWAEGGYTF. Written as DNA, the CDR3 is TGCAGTGCTAGATGGGCCGAAGGTGGCTACACCTTC.

The V gene is TRBV11-1, the J gene TRBJ2-3; D possibly corresponds to TRBD2 (5 bases). Germline V gives CDR1 SGHAT, CDR2 FQDESV (reference sequence). CDR3 length: 15 amino acids. V lost 2 bases and J lost 3, with 12 bases in between. CDR3 coding DNA: TGTGCCAGCAGCTTACCGGGGTTAGGAACAGATACGCAGTATTTT. Amino acid sequence: CASSLPGLGTDTQYF. Together with reference TRBV11-1 and TRBJ2-3, the CDR3 gives the full variable domain: EAEVAQSPRYKITEKSQAVAFWCDPISGHATLYWYRQILGQGPELLVQFQDESVVDDSQLPKDRFSAERLKGVDSTLKIQPAELGDSAMYLCASSLPGLGTDTQYFGPGTRLTVL.

Comments on this clonotype: A read error may produce the germline difference seen at one junction end. The rearrangement joins TRBV6-4 to TRBJ2-3, with D uncertain. This CDR3 spans 14 amino acids. The germline V gene encodes CDR1 MRHNA and CDR2 SNTAGT. The chain's CDR3 is CAGSRTDDTDTQYF. The CDR3 DNA reads TGTGCCGGCAGTCGCACGGATGACACAGATACGCAGTATTTT.

V is TRBV2 and J is TRBJ2-7; 7 bases agree with TRBD2. This CDR3 is 14 amino acids long. The germline gives CDR1 SNHLY, CDR2 FYNNEI. V shed 9 bases and J 2 bases; nucleotides not matched to a gene: 10. The CDR3 protein is CASLLGRTPYEQYF. CDR3 sequence (DNA): TGTGCCAGTCTTCTCGGGAGGACACCCTACGAGCAGTACTTC.

In this sample, this clonotype turned up a few times. The CDR3 region is CSVEQGGEKLFF. The DNA of the CDR3 is TGCAGCGTGGAACAGGGGGGTGAAAAACTGTTTTTT. V and J are TRBV29-1 and TRBJ1-4, with 8 bases that match TRBD1. CDR1 and CDR2 from the germline V gene are SQVTM and ANQGSEA. The CDR3 sequence is 12 residues long. Trimming at V came to 6 bases and at J to 7 bases, leaving 4 bases not matched to a gene. The full variable domain, in which reference TRBV29-1 and TRBJ1-4 provide the parts outside the CDR3, is SAVISQKPSRDICQRGTSLTIQCQVDSQVTMMFWYRQQPGQSLTLIATANQGSEATYESGFVIDKFPISRPNLTFSTLTVSNMSPEDSSIYLCSVEQGGEKLFFGSGTQLSVL.

This clonotype occurred a few times. This chain connects TRBV6-6 to TRBJ1-1; 8 nucleotides align to TRBD1. This CDR3 spans 16 amino acids. Germline CDR1 and CDR2: MNHNY and SVGAGI (reference sequence). V lost 8 bases and J lost 0; bases outside the gene matches: 11. CDR3 in DNA: TGTGCCAGCTGTCCCGGGACAGGAGCGATGAACACTGAAGCTTTCTTT. Its protein is CASCPGTGAMNTEAFF.

This clonotype was detected only a few times. The chain links TRBV11-3 to TRBJ2-1; D gene ambiguous. The V gene lost 10 bases and the J gene lost 2 bases, with 12 bases spanning the gap. Germline V lookup: CDR1 SGHNT, CDR2 YENEEA. The length of the CDR3 is 13 residues. CDR3 coding DNA: TGTGCCATCGCCCTTGGTGCCTACAATGAGCAGTTCTTC. Translated, it gives CAIALGAYNEQFF.